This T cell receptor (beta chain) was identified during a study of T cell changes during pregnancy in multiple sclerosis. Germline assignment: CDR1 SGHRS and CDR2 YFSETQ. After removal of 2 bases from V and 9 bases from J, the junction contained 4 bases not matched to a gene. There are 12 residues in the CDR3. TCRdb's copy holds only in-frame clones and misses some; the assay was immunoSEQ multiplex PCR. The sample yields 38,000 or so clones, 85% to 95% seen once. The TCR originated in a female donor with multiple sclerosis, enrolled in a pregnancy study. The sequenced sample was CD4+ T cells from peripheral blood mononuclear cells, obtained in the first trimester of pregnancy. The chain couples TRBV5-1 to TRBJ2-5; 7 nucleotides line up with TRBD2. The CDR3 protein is CASSLPRGAQYF. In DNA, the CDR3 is TGCGCCAGCAGCTTACCCCGGGGGGCCCAGTACTTC.